Listed below are T cell receptor beta chains from one sample, sequenced in a study of T cells after yellow fever vaccination. In TCRdb, the 5' RACE reads were re-called with MiXCR into one record per CDR3 protein. The sample comprises 100,000 to 150,000 distinct CDR3 sequences, 6.5% to 8% of which are singletons, and around 2.3% rests with the top ten. Sequencing used CD4+ T cells sorted from PBMCs, obtained 9 to 10 days after the first yellow fever vaccination. The receptors come from a man younger than 35 who received the YFV17D yellow fever vaccine. Both conserved end residues are trimmed from each CDR3. The D gene is left open where the match is weak. The size of a clone is reported for some rows only, either as once, few or many, or as a class for expanded clones.

TRBV21-1	many	-	TRBJ2-5	ASYLDTQY
TRBV5-1	many	-	TRBJ2-5	ASQKQGMETQY
TRBV7-2	many	TRBD1	TRBJ1-4	ASSIGDRGVEKLF
TRBV7-2	few	-	TRBJ2-5	ASSSLGVGETQY
TRBV9	many	TRBD2	TRBJ2-3	ASSAGLADSTDTQY
TRBV5-1	many	-	TRBJ2-3	ASTGTSSTDTQY
TRBV5-4	-	-	TRBJ1-1	ASSTRTDMNTEAF
TRBV28	many	TRBD1	TRBJ1-2	ASSQGAGHNYGYT
TRBV7-2	many	-	TRBJ1-1	ASSLDYGQAF
TRBV7-6	few	TRBD2	TRBJ2-7	ASSLRGGGTYEQY
TRBV7-2	-	-	TRBJ2-7	ASSRPRIRQY
TRBV30	many	-	TRBJ2-3	AWSFGSTDTQY
TRBV12-3/TRBV12-4	many	-	TRBJ2-3	ASSLTVDTQY
TRBV18	many	-	TRBJ1-5	ASSEYSNQPQH
TRBV19	many	-	TRBJ2-2	ASRAANANTGELF
TRBV9	many	-	TRBJ2-1	ASSVGGTPAVYNEQF
TRBV12-5	-	-	TRBJ1-2	ASGIDNYGYT
TRBV5-6	many	-	TRBJ1-1	ASSRGMNTEAF
TRBV19	many	-	TRBJ2-6	ASSIFGFAGANVLT
TRBV5-5	-	TRBD1	TRBJ1-6	ASSFGQGARSSPLH
TRBV9	many	-	TRBJ2-2	ASSVMGYPGELF
TRBV7-6	-	-	TRBJ2-1	ASSFSLGEISSYNEQF
TRBV7-2	many	-	TRBJ2-3	ASSRQKGRGARDTQY
TRBV15	many	-	TRBJ2-1	ATSRAPSEQF
TRBV5-1	many	-	TRBJ2-7	ASSLDGTPGTNEQY
TRBV5-1	many	-	TRBJ2-2	ASSLAQNTGELF